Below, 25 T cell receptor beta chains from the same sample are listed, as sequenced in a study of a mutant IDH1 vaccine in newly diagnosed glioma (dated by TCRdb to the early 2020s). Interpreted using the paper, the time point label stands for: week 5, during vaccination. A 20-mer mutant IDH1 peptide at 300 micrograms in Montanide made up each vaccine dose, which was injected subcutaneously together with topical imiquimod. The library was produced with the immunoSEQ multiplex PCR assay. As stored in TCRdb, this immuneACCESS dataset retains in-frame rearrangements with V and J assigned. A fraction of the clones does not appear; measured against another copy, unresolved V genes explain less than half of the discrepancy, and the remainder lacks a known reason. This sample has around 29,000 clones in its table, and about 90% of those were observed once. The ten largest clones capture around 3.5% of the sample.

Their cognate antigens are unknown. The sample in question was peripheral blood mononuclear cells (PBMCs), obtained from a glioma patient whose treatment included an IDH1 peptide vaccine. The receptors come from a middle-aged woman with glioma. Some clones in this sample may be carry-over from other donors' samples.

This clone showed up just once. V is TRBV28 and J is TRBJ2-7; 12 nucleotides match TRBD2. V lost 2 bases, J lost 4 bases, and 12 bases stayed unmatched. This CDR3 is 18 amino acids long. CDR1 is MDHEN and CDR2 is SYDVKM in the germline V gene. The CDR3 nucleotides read TGTGCCAGCAGTTTAGCCGCAGCTAGACTAGCGGGGGTTTACGAGCAGTACTTC. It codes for CASSLAAARLAGVYEQYF.

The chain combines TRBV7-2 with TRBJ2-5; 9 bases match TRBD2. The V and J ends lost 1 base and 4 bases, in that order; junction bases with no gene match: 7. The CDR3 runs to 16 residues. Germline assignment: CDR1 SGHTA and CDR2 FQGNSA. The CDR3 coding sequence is TGTGCCAGCAGCTTAGTAGCGGGAGTAGGCGGAGAGACCCAGTACTTC. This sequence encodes CASSLVAGVGGETQYF.

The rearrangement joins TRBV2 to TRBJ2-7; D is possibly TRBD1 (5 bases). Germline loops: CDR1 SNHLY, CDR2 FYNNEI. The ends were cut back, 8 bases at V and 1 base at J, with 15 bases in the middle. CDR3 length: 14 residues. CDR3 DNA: TGTGCCAGCGGCGGTTGGGGCCCTTCCTACGAGCAGTACTTC. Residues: CASGGWGPSYEQYF.

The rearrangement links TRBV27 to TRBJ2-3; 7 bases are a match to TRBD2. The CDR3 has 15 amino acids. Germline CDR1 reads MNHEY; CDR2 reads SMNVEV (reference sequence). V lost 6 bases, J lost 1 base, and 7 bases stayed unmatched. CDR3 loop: CASRWGGLGTDTQYF. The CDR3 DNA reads TGTGCCAGCAGGTGGGGAGGGTTGGGCACAGATACGCAGTATTTT.

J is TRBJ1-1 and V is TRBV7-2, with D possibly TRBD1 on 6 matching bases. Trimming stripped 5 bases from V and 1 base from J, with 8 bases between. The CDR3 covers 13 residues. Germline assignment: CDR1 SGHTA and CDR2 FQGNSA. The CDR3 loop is CASSAGQNTEAFF. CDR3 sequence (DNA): TGTGCCAGCAGCGCGGGACAGAACACTGAAGCTTTCTTT.

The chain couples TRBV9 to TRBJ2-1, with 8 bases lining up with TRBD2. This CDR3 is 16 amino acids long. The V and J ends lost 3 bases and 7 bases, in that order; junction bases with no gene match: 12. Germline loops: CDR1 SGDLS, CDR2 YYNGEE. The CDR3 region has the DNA TGTGCCAGCAGCGGCCGCCCGGGAGGGCCGGGGAATGAGCAGTTCTTC. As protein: CASSGRPGGPGNEQFF.

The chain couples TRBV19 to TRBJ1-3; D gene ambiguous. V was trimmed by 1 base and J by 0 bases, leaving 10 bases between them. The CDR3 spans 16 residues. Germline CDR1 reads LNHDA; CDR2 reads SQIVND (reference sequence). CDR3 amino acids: CASSIGAVGSGNTIYF. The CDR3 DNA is TGTGCCAGTAGTATAGGGGCAGTTGGCTCTGGAAACACCATATATTTT.

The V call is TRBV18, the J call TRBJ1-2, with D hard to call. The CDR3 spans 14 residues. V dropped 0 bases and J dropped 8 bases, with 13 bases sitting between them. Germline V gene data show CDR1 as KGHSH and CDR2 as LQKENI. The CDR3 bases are TGTGCCAGCTCACCACCGGCAAGGGTGGAAGGCTACACCTTC. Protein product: CASSPPARVEGYTF.

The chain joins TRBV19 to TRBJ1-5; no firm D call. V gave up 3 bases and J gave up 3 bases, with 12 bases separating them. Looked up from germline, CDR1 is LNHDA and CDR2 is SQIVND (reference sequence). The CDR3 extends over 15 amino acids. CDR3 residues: CASSINPQTNQPQHF. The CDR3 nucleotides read TGTGCCAGTAGTATTAACCCCCAAACCAATCAGCCCCAGCATTTT.

The CDR3 sequence: CASSQDNGDGYEQYF. CDR3 nucleotide sequence: TGCGCCAGCAGCCAAGATAACGGTGATGGCTACGAGCAGTACTTC. This chain connects TRBV4-3 to TRBJ2-7; D is undetermined. Between the trimmed V and J ends, which lost 0 bases and 3 bases, there was a span of 12 bases. CDR1 and CDR2 from the germline V gene are LGHNA and YSLEER. This CDR3 region has 15 residues.

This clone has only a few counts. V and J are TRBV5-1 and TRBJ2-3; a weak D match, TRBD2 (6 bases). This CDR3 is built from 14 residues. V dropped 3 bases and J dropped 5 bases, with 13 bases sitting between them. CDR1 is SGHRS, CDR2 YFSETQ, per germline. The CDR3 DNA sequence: TGCGCCAGCAGCTCTACGTGGGGAGGAGATACGCAGTATTTT. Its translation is CASSSTWGGDTQYF.

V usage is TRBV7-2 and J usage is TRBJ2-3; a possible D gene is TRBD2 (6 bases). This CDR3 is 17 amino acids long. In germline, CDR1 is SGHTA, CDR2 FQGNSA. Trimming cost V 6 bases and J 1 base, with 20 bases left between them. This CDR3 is CASSLVWGRWGTDTQYF. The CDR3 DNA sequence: TGTGCCAGCAGTCTCGTTTGGGGGAGGTGGGGCACAGATACGCAGTATTTT.

The CDR3 loop reads CASNGQLNTGELFF. The CDR3 DNA reads TGTGCCAGTAACGGACAGTTGAACACCGGGGAGCTGTTTTTT. This sequence joins TRBV28 and TRBJ2-2, with D perhaps matching TRBD1 (6 bases). CDR1 is MDHEN, CDR2 SYDVKM, per germline. The V and J ends lost 9 bases and 1 base respectively, with 12 bases between them. The CDR3 loop spans 14 amino acids.

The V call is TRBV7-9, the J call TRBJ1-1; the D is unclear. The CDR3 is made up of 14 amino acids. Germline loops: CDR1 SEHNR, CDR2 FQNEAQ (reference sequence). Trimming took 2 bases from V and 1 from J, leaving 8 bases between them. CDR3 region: CASSLRQQNTEAFF. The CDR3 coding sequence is TGTGCCAGCAGCTTAAGGCAGCAGAACACTGAAGCTTTCTTT. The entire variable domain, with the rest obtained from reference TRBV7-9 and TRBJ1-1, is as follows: DTGVSQNPRHKITKRGQNVTFRCDPISEHNRLYWYRQTLGQGPEFLTYFQNEAQLEKSRLLSDRFSAERPKGSFSTLEIQRTEQGDSAMYLCASSLRQQNTEAFFGQGTRLTVV.

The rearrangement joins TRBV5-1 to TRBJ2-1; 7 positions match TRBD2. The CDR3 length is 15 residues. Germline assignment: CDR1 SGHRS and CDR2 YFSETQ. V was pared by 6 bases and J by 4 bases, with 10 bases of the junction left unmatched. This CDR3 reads CASMEGSGGYNEQFF. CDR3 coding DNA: TGCGCCAGCATGGAGGGTTCGGGGGGTTACAATGAGCAGTTCTTC.

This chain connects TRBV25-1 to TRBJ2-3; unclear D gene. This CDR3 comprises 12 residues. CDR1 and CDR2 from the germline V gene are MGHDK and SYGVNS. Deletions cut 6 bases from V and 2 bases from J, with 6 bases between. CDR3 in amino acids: CASRWDTDTQYF. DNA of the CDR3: TGTGCCAGCAGGTGGGACACAGATACGCAGTATTTT. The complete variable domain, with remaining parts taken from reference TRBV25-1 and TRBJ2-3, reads EADIYQTPRYLVIGTGKKITLECSQTMGHDKMYWYQQDPGMELHLIHYSYGVNSTEKGDLSSESTVSRIRTEHFPLTLESARPSHTSQYLCASRWDTDTQYFGPGTRLTVL.

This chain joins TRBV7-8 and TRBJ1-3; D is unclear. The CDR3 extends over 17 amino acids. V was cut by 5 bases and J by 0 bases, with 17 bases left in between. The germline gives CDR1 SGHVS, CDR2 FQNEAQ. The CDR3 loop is CASSPQLARPSGNTIYF. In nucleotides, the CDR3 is TGTGCCAGCAGCCCCCAGCTTGCCCGGCCCTCTGGAAACACCATATATTTT.

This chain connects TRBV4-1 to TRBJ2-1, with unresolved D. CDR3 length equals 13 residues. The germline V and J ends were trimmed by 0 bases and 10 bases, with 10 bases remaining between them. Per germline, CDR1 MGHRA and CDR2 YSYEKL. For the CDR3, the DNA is TGCGCCAGCAGCCAAGATTCATGGAGCGAGCAGTTCTTC. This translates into CASSQDSWSEQFF.

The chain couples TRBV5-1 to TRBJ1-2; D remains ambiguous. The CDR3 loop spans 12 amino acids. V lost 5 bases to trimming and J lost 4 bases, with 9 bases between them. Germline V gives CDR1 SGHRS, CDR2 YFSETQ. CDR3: CASSIGSYGYTF. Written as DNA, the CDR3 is TGCGCCAGCAGTATAGGGTCCTATGGCTACACCTTC.

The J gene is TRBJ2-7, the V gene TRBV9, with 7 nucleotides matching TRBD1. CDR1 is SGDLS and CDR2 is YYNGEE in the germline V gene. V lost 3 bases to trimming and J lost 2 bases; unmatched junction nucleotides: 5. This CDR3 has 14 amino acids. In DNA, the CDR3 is TGTGCCAGCAGCGCGACAGGGAGTCCCTACGAGCAGTACTTC. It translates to CASSATGSPYEQYF.

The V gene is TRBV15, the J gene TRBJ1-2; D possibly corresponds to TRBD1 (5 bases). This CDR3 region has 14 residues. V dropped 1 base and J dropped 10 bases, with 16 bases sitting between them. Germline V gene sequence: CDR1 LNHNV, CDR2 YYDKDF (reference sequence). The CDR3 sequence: CATSRGRGSSDYTF. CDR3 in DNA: TGTGCCACCAGCAGAGGGAGGGGCTCGTCTGACTACACCTTC.

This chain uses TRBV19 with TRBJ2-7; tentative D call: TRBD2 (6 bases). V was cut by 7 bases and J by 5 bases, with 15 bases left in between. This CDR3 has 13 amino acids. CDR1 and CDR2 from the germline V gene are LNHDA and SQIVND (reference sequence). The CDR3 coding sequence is TGTGCCAGTACCAATCCCGGCGGGAACGAGCAGTACTTC. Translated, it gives CASTNPGGNEQYF.

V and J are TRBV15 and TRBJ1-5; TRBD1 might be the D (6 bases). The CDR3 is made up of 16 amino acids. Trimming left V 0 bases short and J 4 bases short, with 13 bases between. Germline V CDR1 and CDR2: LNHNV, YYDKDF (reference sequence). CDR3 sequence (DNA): TGTGCCACCAGCAGAGAACAGGGTTCCCTTAATCAGCCCCAGCATTTT. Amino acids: CATSREQGSLNQPQHF.

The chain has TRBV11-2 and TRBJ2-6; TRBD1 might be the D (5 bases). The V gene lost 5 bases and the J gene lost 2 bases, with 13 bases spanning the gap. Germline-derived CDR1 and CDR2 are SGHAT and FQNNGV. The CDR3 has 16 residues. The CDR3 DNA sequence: TGTGCCAGCAGCGTAAGGGGTTTACCTGGGGCCAACGTCCTGACTTTC. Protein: CASSVRGLPGANVLTF.

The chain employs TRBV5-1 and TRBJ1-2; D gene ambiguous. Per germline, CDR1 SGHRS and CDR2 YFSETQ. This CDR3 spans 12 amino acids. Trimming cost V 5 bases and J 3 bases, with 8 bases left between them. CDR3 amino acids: CASRSEHYGYTF. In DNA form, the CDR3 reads TGCGCCAGCAGGTCAGAGCACTATGGCTACACCTTC.